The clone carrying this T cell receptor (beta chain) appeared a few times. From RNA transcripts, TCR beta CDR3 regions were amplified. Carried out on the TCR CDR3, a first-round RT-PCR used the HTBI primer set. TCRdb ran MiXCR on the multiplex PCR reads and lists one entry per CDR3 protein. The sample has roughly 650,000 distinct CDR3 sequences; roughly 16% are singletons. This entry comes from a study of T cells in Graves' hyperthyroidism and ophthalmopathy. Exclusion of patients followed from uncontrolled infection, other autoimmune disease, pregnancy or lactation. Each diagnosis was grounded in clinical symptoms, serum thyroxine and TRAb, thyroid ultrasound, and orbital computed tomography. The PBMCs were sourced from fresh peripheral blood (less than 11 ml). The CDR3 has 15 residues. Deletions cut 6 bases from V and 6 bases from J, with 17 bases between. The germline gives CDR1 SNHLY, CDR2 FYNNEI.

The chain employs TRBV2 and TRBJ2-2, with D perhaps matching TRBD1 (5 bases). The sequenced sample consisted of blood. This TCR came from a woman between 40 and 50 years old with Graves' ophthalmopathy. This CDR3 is CASSSNLIGAGELFF. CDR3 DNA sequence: TGTGCCAGCAGCTCGAATCTGATAGGGGCCGGGGAGCTGTTTTTT.